These 8 T cell receptor beta chains share one sample of origin, sequenced in a study of blood T cell repertoires in COVID-19 (dated by TCRdb to 2019 to 2021). Receptors were amplified or captured by the immunoSEQ multiplex PCR assay. Here the immuneACCESS table is served through TCRdb, limited to in-frame sequences with V and J called. Missing clones are a known gap in these copies; in checked studies unresolved V genes cover under half, and the rest lacks a known reason. For this sample there are around 180,000 clones; more than 75% appear just once. Roughly 9.1% of the sample is taken by the ten largest. The source material was PBMCs or T cells enriched from blood (not recorded which). These receptors originate from a woman in her twenties or thirties who had recovered from COVID-19.

This clone is a singleton in its sample. This chain connects TRBV2 to TRBJ2-2, with 8 bases aligning to TRBD1. Germline V CDR1 and CDR2: SNHLY, FYNNEI. The CDR3 is 16 amino acids. J lost 8 bases, V lost 2 bases, and 10 bases had no gene match. Written as DNA, the CDR3 is TGTGCCAGCAGTGAATATGGGACAGGTTCGTCAGGGGAGCTGTTTTTT. Its translation: CASSEYGTGSSGELFF.

This chain joins TRBV6-4 and TRBJ1-2, with 7 bases matching TRBD1. Germline CDR1 is MRHNA and CDR2 is SNTAGT. This CDR3 contains 14 residues. Trimming at V came to 3 bases and at J to 8 bases, leaving 9 bases not matched to a gene. The CDR3 loop reads CASSDSGGSYGYTF. The CDR3 region has the DNA TGTGCCAGCAGTGATTCAGGGGGTAGTTACGGCTACACCTTC.

CDR3 coding DNA: TGTGCTAGTGGTTTGGACGGTTTGAACACTGAAGCTTTCTTT. This gives the protein CASGLDGLNTEAFF. V usage is TRBV12-5 and J usage is TRBJ1-1; D unresolved. The V gene's germline CDR1 is LGHNT and CDR2 FRNRAP. Trimming removed 1 base from V and 0 bases from J, with 6 bases in between. The CDR3 runs to 14 residues. The full variable domain, rest sourced from reference TRBV12-5 and TRBJ1-1, is DARVTQTPRHKVTEMGQEVTMRCQPILGHNTVFWYRQTMMQGLELLAYFRNRAPLDDSGMPKDRFSAEMPDATLATLKIQPSEPRDSAVYFCASGLDGLNTEAFFGQGTRLTVV.

This chain connects TRBV7-9 to TRBJ2-4; D possibly corresponds to TRBD1 (5 bases). V was trimmed by 4 bases and J by 4 bases, leaving 17 bases between them. The CDR3 covers 16 residues. Looked up from germline, CDR1 is SEHNR and CDR2 is FQNEAQ (reference sequence). CDR3 sequence: CASSWTAAQGKNIQYF. Here the CDR3 DNA reads TGTGCCAGCAGCTGGACCGCCGCGCAGGGAAAAAACATTCAGTACTTC.

The chain recombines TRBV2 with TRBJ2-7, with 8 positions matching TRBD2. Germline loops: CDR1 SNHLY, CDR2 FYNNEI. V was pared by 6 bases and J by 1 base, with 2 bases of the junction left unmatched. The CDR3 extends over 13 amino acids. This chain's CDR3 is CASRASGSYEQYF. CDR3 coding DNA: TGTGCCAGCAGAGCTAGCGGGTCCTACGAGCAGTACTTC.

The CDR3 sequence is CASSPPNVGETQYF. CDR3 DNA sequence: TGTGCCAGCTCACCACCTAACGTCGGGGAGACCCAGTACTTC. This rearrangement joins TRBV18 to TRBJ2-5; D ambiguous. V gave up 0 bases and J gave up 5 bases, with 10 bases separating them. The CDR3 contains 14 residues. The germline V gene encodes CDR1 KGHSH and CDR2 LQKENI.

As concerns this clone: Compared with germline, one end of the junction differs, possibly owing to a read error. This chain joins TRBV5-5 and TRBJ1-1; no reliable D call. This CDR3 has 18 residues. Germline V CDR1 and CDR2: SGHKS, YYEKEE (reference sequence). CDR3 amino acids: CASSLFGFVGLQNPEAFF. The CDR3 DNA sequence: TGTGCCAGCAGCTTGTTTGGTTTTGTCGGACTCCAGAACCCTGAAGCTTTCTTT. Looking up the rest from reference TRBV5-5 and TRBJ1-1 gives the full variable domain: DAGVTQSPTHLIKTRGQQVTLRCSPISGHKSVSWYQQVLGQGPQFIFQYYEKEERGRGNFPDRFSARQFPNYSSELNVNALLLGDSALYLCASSLFGFVGLQNPEAFFGQGTRLTVV.

The chain combines TRBV19 with TRBJ1-2, with 8 bases aligning to TRBD1. CDR1 is LNHDA, CDR2 SQIVND, per germline (reference sequence). The length of the CDR3 is 12 residues. V was clipped by 7 bases and J by 6 bases; unmatched bases: 4. The CDR3 region is CASTQGADGYTF. The CDR3 DNA reads as TGTGCCAGTACCCAGGGGGCGGATGGCTACACCTTC.